This paragraph covers one TCR beta chain sequence. The antigen remains unidentified. An end of the junction does not agree with germline; a read error may underlie this. MiXCR, run by TCRdb on the reads, gives a single entry per CDR3 protein. The sample contains 600,000 to 700,000 distinct CDR3 sequences, around 35% of which appear only once. This sample is part of a study of T cell repertoires in cytomegalovirus infection. Study background: It was recently identified HLA-C-restricted and well-studied HLA-B-restricted CMV epitopes that the study used. Public signatures in TCR beta pointed to CMV infection and matching HLA type. Study conclusions and caveats: The study found HLA-C-restricted CMV-specific TCR beta clonotypes dominating the ex vivo response.

The sample was cultured PBMCs, taken from culture after CMV antigen stimulation. The TCR was taken from a human donor in good health (CMV status not recorded). Some clones in this sample may be carry-over from other donors' samples.

DNA of the CDR3: TGTGCCAGCAGCCAAGGACCTGAGCAGTTCTTC. Its protein product is CASSQGPEQFF. The chain couples TRBV4-1 to TRBJ2-1; no firm D call. Germline V gene data show CDR1 as MGHRA and CDR2 as YSYEKL. The CDR3 runs 11 residues.